The entry below describes one T cell receptor beta chain. Antigen: not known. The data were taken from a study of identical twins. Notes on the study in general: For out-of-frame beta sequences, excess twin sharing was weaker.

The CDR3 contains 14 residues. The germline gives CDR1 WSHSY, CDR2 SAAADI. V lost 8 bases, J lost 5 bases, and 16 bases lay in between. A universal primer binding site was introduced by template switching. The final cDNA contained unique molecular identifiers. Using its own MiXCR run on the 5' RACE reads, TCRdb lists one record per CDR3 protein. The sample has 1.5 million or so distinct CDR3 sequences; roughly a third are singletons. The clonotype originates from a newborn girl in good health. Sequenced sample: cord blood. The rearrangement uses TRBV10-2 and TRBJ1-5; possible D gene TRBD1, 6 bases. The CDR3 nucleotides are TGCGCCAGCCGGGAGACAGGATCTTATCAGCCCCAGCATTTT. Protein: CASRETGSYQPQHF.